One and the same sample provided the 10 T cell receptor beta chains below, sequenced in a study of neurological immune-mediated disorders (dated by TCRdb to about 2019). Libraries were prepared through 5' RACE. Sequencing took place on an Illumina HiSeq 2500. TCRdb trimmed the raw reads at Q25, called clones with MiXCR and kept productive beta chains. When rows share a CDR3 protein, they turn into one entry using the most common DNA and genes. Counted in this sample were fewer than 35,000 distinct CDR3 sequences; approximately 4.2% of them appeared once. The biggest ten clones account for 20% to 25% of the sample. Specimen: PBMCs. Source of these receptors: a young man in good health.

Many counts were recorded for this clonotype. The rearrangement uses TRBV30 and TRBJ1-4; 9 nucleotides align to TRBD1. CDR1 and CDR2 from the germline V gene are GTSNPN and SVGIG (reference sequence). There are 16 residues in the CDR3. J was trimmed by 5 bases and V by 6 bases; bases with no gene match: 13. CDR3 sequence: CACRGGLGQGNEKLFF. The CDR3, as DNA: TGTGCCTGCCGAGGCGGTTTGGGACAGGGCAATGAAAAACTGTTTTTT. The full variable domain, rest sourced from reference TRBV30 and TRBJ1-4, is SQTIHQWPATLVQPVGSPLSLECTVEGTSNPNLYWYRQAAGRGLQLLFYSVGIGQISSEVPQNLSASRPQDRQFILSSKKLLLSDSGFYLCACRGGLGQGNEKLFFGSGTQLSVL.

This clonotype was seen ten or more times. The chain recombines TRBV12-3 or TRBV12-4 with TRBJ1-4; D unresolved. CDR3 length: 18 residues. The germline V and J ends were trimmed by 2 bases and 7 bases, with 23 bases remaining between them. The chain's CDR3 is CASSLWISRRSAGEKLFF. CDR3 DNA sequence: TGTGCCAGCAGTTTATGGATATCCCGCAGGTCGGCTGGTGAAAAACTGTTTTTT.

Ten or more counts support this clonotype. The chain combines TRBV15 with TRBJ1-2; 7 nucleotides match TRBD1. J was trimmed by 2 bases and V by 3 bases; bases with no gene match: 15. CDR3 length: 18 residues. Looked up from germline, CDR1 is LNHNV and CDR2 is YYDKDF (reference sequence). DNA for the CDR3: TGTGCCACCAGCAGTACGACAGGGCCGGGGGGTCTGAACTATGGCTACACCTTC. This translates into CATSSTTGPGGLNYGYTF.

This clonotype was recorded many times. The chain has TRBV20-1 and TRBJ2-5; no firm D call. Trimming shortened V by 4 bases and J by 4 bases, and 13 bases separated the two germline ends. CDR1 DFQATT and CDR2 SNEGSKA come from the germline V gene (reference sequence). The CDR3 consists of 13 residues. The CDR3 protein is CSANQPLLETQYF. CDR3 in DNA: TGCAGTGCTAATCAGCCTCTTCTAGAGACCCAGTACTTC.

This clonotype has a count of ten or more. This chain links TRBV5-1 with TRBJ2-5; the D gene is possibly TRBD1 (6 bases). Germline CDR1 is SGHRS and CDR2 is YFSETQ. V was clipped by 1 base and J by 2 bases, with 12 bases between them. CDR3 length: 15 residues. The CDR3 reads CASSLWTALQETQYF. Here the CDR3 DNA reads TGCGCCAGCAGCTTGTGGACAGCTCTACAAGAGACCCAGTACTTC.

At least ten counts were recorded for this clonotype. The chain carries TRBV20-1 and TRBJ2-2, with TRBD2 as a possible D gene (6 bases). The length of the CDR3 is 14 residues. The germline V gene encodes CDR1 DFQATT and CDR2 SNEGSKA (reference sequence). The V and J ends lost 4 bases and 1 base respectively, with 10 bases between them. Written as DNA, the CDR3 is TGCAGTGCTAACCAGGGAGGGAACACCGGGGAGCTGTTTTTT. Protein product: CSANQGGNTGELFF.

In its sample, this clonotype was seen many times. V and J are TRBV12-3 or TRBV12-4 and TRBJ1-3, with D unresolved. Trimming removed 5 bases at V and 5 bases at J, with 13 bases between. The CDR3 spans 14 residues. CDR3 nucleotide sequence: TGTGCCAGCAGTGACCGGACGGAGAGAAACACCATATATTTT. Protein sequence: CASSDRTERNTIYF.

This clonotype was counted at least ten times. The chain links TRBV7-9 to TRBJ2-5; D ambiguous. Germline V lookup: CDR1 SEHNR, CDR2 FQNEAQ (reference sequence). V shed 8 bases and J shed 1 base, with 11 bases lying between them. The CDR3 has 13 residues. CDR3: CASHSTPQETQYF. The CDR3 DNA reads TGTGCCAGCCACAGTACCCCCCAAGAGACCCAGTACTTC.

This clonotype has ten or more counts. The chain employs TRBV20-1 and TRBJ1-2; D is ambiguous. V was clipped by 6 bases and J by 2 bases, with 16 bases between them. Germline CDR1 is DFQATT and CDR2 is SNEGSKA (reference sequence). CDR3 size: 14 residues. The CDR3 DNA reads TGCAGTGCACCGCTGGAGGTCCGAAACTATGGCTACACCTTC. This gives the protein CSAPLEVRNYGYTF.

This clonotype was observed many times. Written as DNA, the CDR3 is TGTGCCAGCAGCTTAGGGCAGAACAATGAGCAGTTCTTC. Translated, it gives CASSLGQNNEQFF. V gene TRBV7-3 combines with J gene TRBJ2-1; D gene unclear. Germline V gives CDR1 SGHTA, CDR2 FQGTGA. The CDR3 loop spans 13 amino acids. V lost 2 bases and J 5 bases, leaving 7 bases between the germline ends.